Below, one TCR beta chain is given with its context. Assay: immunoSEQ multiplex PCR; the TCRdb copy retains only in-frame clones and omits some. This sample has a few hundred thousand clones; roughly 86% occur once, and the top ten carry roughly 2%. The data were obtained in a study of blood T cell repertoires in COVID-19. Sequencing was performed on PBMCs or T cells enriched from blood (not recorded which). This TCR derives from a man between 35 and 55 years old in a cohort exposed to, infected with or recovered from COVID-19 (not recorded which).

CDR3 coding DNA: TGTGCCAGCAGCCCACTAAGGGACACATCCTATGGCTACACCTTC. Its translation is CASSPLRDTSYGYTF. The rearrangement uses TRBV3-1 (or the pseudogene TRBV3-2) and TRBJ1-2, with TRBD1 as a possible D gene (6 bases). V shed 4 bases and J shed 4 bases, with 16 bases lying between them. The CDR3 covers 15 residues. Looked up from germline, CDR1 is LGHDT and CDR2 is YNNKEL (reference sequence).